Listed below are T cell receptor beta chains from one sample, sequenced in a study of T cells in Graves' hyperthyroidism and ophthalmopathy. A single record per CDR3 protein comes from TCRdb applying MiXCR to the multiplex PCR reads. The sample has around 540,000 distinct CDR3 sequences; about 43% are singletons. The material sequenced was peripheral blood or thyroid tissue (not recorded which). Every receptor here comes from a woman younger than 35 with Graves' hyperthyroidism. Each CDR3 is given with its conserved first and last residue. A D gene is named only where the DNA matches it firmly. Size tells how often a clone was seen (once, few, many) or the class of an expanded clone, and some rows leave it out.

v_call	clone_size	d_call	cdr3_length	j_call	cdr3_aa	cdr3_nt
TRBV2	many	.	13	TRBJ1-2	CASSVTAIYGYTF	TGTGCCAGCAGCGTGACAGCAATCTATGGCTACACCTTC
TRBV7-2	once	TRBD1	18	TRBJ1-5	CASSDHTGGRYNNQPQHF	TGTGCCAGCAGCGACCATACAGGGGGCCGCTATAACAATCAGCCCCAGCATTTT
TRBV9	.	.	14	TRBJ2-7	CASSVSQGPYEQYF	TGTGCCAGCAGCGTAAGTCAAGGGCCCTACGAGCAGTACTTC
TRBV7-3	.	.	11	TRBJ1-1	CASSVEPGTLF	TGTGCCAGCAGCGTTGAACCCGGGACACTCTTT
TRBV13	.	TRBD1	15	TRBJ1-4	CASGTGGVTNEKLFF	TGTGCCAGCGGAACAGGGGGGGTGACTAATGAAAAACTGTTTTTT
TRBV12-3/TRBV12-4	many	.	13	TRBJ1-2	CASSPRVGAGYTF	TGTGCCAGCAGCCCTCGGGTGGGGGCTGGCTACACCTTC
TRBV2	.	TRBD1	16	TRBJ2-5	CASSTQQGADEETQYF	TGTGCCAGCAGTACCCAACAGGGGGCCGACGAGGAGACCCAGTACTTC
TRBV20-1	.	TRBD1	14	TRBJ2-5	CSAPWTGGLETQYF	TGCAGTGCTCCTTGGACAGGGGGGCTTGAGACCCAGTACTTC
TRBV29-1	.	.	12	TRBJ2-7	CSVANLFYEQYF	TGCAGCGTTGCTAATCTATTCTACGAGCAGTACTTC
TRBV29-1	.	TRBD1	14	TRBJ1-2	CSGDRGSANYGYTF	TGCAGCGGTGACAGGGGATCGGCTAACTATGGCTACACCTTC
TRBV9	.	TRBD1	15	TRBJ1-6	CASSDRGLGVSPLHF	TGTGCCAGCAGCGACAGGGGACTAGGGGTTTCACCCCTCCACTTT
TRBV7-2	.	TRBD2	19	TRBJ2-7	CASSLAPGGSGTPSYEQYF	TGTGCCAGCAGCTTGGCCCCGGGTGGTAGCGGGACGCCCTCCTACGAGCAGTACTTC
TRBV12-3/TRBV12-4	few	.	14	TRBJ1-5	CASSFEILGRPQHF	TGTGCCAGCAGTTTTGAAATCCTAGGAAGGCCCCAGCATTTT
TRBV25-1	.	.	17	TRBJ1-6	CASSSTAISSYNSPLHF	TGTGCCAGCAGTTCGACGGCGATCAGCTCCTATAATTCACCCCTCCACTTT
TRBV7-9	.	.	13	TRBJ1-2	CASSLPPHHGYTF	TGTGCCAGCAGCTTACCCCCTCATCATGGCTACACCTTC
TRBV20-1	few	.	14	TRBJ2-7	CSAVRDPAGHEQYF	TGCAGTGCTGTCCGGGACCCCGCTGGCCACGAGCAGTACTTC
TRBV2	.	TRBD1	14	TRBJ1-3	CASRTGTAGNTIYF	TGTGCCAGCAGAACCGGGACAGCAGGAAACACCATATATTTT
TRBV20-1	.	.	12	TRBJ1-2	CSAPPDPYGYTF	TGCAGTGCCCCCCCGGATCCATATGGCTACACCTTC
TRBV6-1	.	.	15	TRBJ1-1	CASSTPSGGGTEAFF	TGTGCCAGCAGTACCCCGTCGGGGGGTGGGACTGAAGCTTTCTTT
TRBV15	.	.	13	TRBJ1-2	CATSREVAYGYTF	TGTGCCACCAGCAGAGAAGTAGCGTATGGCTACACCTTC
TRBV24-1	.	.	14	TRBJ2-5	CASSERGRGETQYF	TGTGCCAGCAGTGAACGGGGGAGAGGGGAGACCCAGTACTTC
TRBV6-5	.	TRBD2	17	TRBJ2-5	CAISYSRAGGFVETQYF	TGTGCCATCAGTTACTCAAGAGCGGGAGGGTTCGTAGAGACCCAGTACTTC
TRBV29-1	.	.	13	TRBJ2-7	CSLAAGGAYEQYF	TGCAGCTTAGCGGCCGGGGGCGCCTACGAGCAGTACTTC
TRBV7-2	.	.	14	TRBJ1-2	CASRSPGVNYGYTF	TGTGCCAGCAGGTCACCGGGGGTTAACTATGGCTACACCTTC
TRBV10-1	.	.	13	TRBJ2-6	CASSDAGANVLTF	TGCGCCAGCAGTGACGCCGGGGCCAACGTCCTGACTTTC
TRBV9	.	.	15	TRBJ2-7	CASSPSGTVIDEQYF	TGTGCCAGCAGCCCAAGCGGGACAGTTATCGACGAGCAGTACTTC
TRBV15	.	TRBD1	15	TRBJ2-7	CATSRLQGASYEQYF	TGTGCCACCAGCAGGTTACAGGGGGCCTCCTACGAGCAGTACTTC
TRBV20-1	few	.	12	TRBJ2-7	CSAQEGFYEQYF	TGCAGTGCCCAGGAGGGTTTCTACGAGCAGTACTTC
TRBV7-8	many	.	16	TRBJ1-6	CASSRPGTEKRSPLHF	TGCGCCAGCAGCCGCCCCGGGACGGAAAAGCGTTCACCCCTCCACTTT
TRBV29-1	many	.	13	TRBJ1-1	CSASPTGNTEAFF	TGCAGCGCCTCACCCACAGGGAACACTGAAGCTTTCTTT
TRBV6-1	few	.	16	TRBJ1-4	CASWARGTSTNEKLFF	TGTGCCAGCTGGGCCAGGGGAACATCAACTAATGAAAAACTGTTTTTT
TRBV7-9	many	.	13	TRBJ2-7	CASRGPGAYEQYF	TGTGCCAGCAGGGGGCCGGGGGCCTACGAGCAGTACTTC
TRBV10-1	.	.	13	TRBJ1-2	CASSGARDYGYTF	TGCGCCAGCAGTGGGGCGCGAGACTATGGCTACACCTTC
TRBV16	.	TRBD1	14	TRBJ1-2	CASSQSKTGHGYTF	TGTGCCAGCAGCCAATCGAAGACAGGGCATGGCTACACCTTC
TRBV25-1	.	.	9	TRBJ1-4	CASSESGTF	TGTGCCAGCAGTGAATCGGGGACTTTT
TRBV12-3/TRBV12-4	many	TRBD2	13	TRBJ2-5	CASSPQREETQYF	TGTGCCAGCAGTCCCCAGCGGGAGGAGACCCAGTACTTC
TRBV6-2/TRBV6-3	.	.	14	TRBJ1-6	CASSYGTNYSPLHF	TGTGCCAGCAGCTATGGGACAAACTATTCACCCCTCCACTTT